Each of the 19 T cell receptor beta chains below was sequenced from the same sample in a study of beta chain features in type 1 diabetes. The authors reverse transcribed all of the isolated RNA, so sequencing captured expressed TCRB transcripts. Clones were sequenced by immunoSEQ multiplex PCR, and TCRdb holds only the in-frame ones, with some missing. This sample has 620,000 or so clones, with 15% found just once. Sequenced input: naive CD4+ T cells from blood. Receptor source: a man aged 18-30 years in good health.

This clone was seen a handful of times. The V call is TRBV18, the J call TRBJ1-1; TRBD1 matches at 7 bases. Looked up from germline, CDR1 is KGHSH and CDR2 is LQKENI. The CDR3 has 15 residues. V was pared by 8 bases and J by 1 base, with 10 bases of the junction left unmatched. The CDR3 nucleotides are TGTGCCAGCGCTATAGGGACAGCTAAGAACACTGAAGCTTTCTTT. This gives the protein CASAIGTAKNTEAFF.

J is TRBJ2-7 and V is TRBV27; 7 nucleotides align to TRBD1. The CDR3 is made up of 15 amino acids. Trimming cost V 4 bases and J 3 bases; bases outside gene matches: 9. The V gene's germline CDR1 is MNHEY and CDR2 SMNVEV (reference sequence). The CDR3 DNA reads as TGTGCCAGCAGTTCCGCGGACAGGTGGGGCTACGAGCAGTACTTC. It encodes CASSSADRWGYEQYF.

This clone was observed a few times. The chain couples TRBV19 to TRBJ2-3; D possibly corresponds to TRBD1 (6 bases). Germline V gives CDR1 LNHDA, CDR2 SQIVND (reference sequence). V lost 6 bases, J lost 3 bases, and 10 bases lay in between. CDR3 length: 13 residues. The CDR3 region is CASRLQGTDTQYF. CDR3 coding DNA: TGTGCCAGTAGGCTCCAGGGGACAGATACGCAGTATTTT.

This sequence joins TRBV5-6 and TRBJ2-7; 9 bases match TRBD1. CDR1 and CDR2 from the germline V gene are SGHDT and YYEEEE. The CDR3 loop spans 16 amino acids. V lost 4 bases, J lost 7 bases, and 15 bases stayed unmatched. CDR3 region: CASSLLLVTTGGEQYF. CDR3 DNA: TGTGCCAGCAGCCTTCTCTTGGTGACGACAGGGGGTGAGCAGTACTTC.

In this sample, this clone turned up a few times. The genes are TRBV4-2 and TRBJ2-5; 11 positions agree with TRBD2. The ends lost 1 base at V and 2 bases at J; junction bases unmatched: 6. The CDR3 totals 17 residues. CDR1 and CDR2 from the germline V gene are LGHNA and YNFKEQ. The CDR3 loop is CASSQGRLAGHQETQYF. The CDR3 nucleotides are TGTGCCAGCAGCCAAGGCCGACTAGCGGGACATCAAGAGACCCAGTACTTC.

This clone was counted between two and nine times. V is TRBV25-1 and J is TRBJ1-5; perhaps TRBD1 as D (5 bases). Trimming took off 6 bases at V and 6 bases at J, with 12 bases between the two ends. CDR1 is MGHDK and CDR2 is SYGVNS in the germline V gene. The CDR3 contains 13 residues. The CDR3 bases are TGTGCCAGCAGACCTCCGGGGGGTCAGCCCCAGCATTTT. Translation: CASRPPGGQPQHF.

This chain uses TRBV28 with TRBJ2-1; 9 positions match TRBD1. The CDR3 spans 12 residues. J gave up 15 bases and V 5 bases, and 8 bases lay outside the gene matches. The germline CDR1 and CDR2 sequences are MDHEN and SYDVKM. The DNA of the CDR3 is TGTGCCAGCAGTACCCCCCGGGACAGGGTGTTCTTC. It codes for CASSTPRDRVFF.

This clone has a handful of counts. The chain employs TRBV10-3 and TRBJ1-1, with D uncertain. Trimming took off 4 bases at V and 6 bases at J, with 15 bases between the two ends. Germline CDR1 is ENHRY and CDR2 is SYGVKD. The CDR3 spans 14 residues. In DNA form, the CDR3 reads TGTGCCATCAGTGTTAGGGAAAGGAGCGCTGAAGCTTTCTTT. As protein: CAISVRERSAEAFF.

This clone was seen a handful of times. The chain uses TRBV7-2 and TRBJ2-3; a weak D match, TRBD1 (5 bases). Germline V gene lookup returns CDR1 SGHTA and CDR2 FQGNSA. V was pared by 5 bases and J by 8 bases, with 26 bases between. The CDR3 runs to 17 residues. CDR3 protein: CASSLVTAQGARRTQYF. The DNA of the CDR3 is TGTGCCAGCAGCCTCGTCACAGCACAAGGGGCCCGACGTACGCAGTATTTT. Full variable domain (remainder filled in from reference TRBV7-2 and TRBJ2-3): GAGVSQSPSNKVTEKGKDVELRCDPISGHTALYWYRQSLGQGLEFLIYFQGNSAPDKSGLPSDRFSAERTGGSVSTLTIQRTQQEDSAVYLCASSLVTAQGARRTQYFGPGTRLTVL.

A few counts support this clone. The V and J genes are TRBV7-3 and TRBJ2-1; TRBD1 matches at 9 bases. Germline V lookup: CDR1 SGHTA, CDR2 FQGTGA. CDR3 length equals 15 residues. Losses at the gene ends were 5 bases for V and 4 bases for J; bases not matched to a gene: 6. CDR3 DNA sequence: TGTGCCAGCAGCCGGGGGACAGGGCGGTACAATGAGCAGTTCTTC. It codes for CASSRGTGRYNEQFF. Together with reference TRBV7-3 and TRBJ2-1, the CDR3 gives the full variable domain: GAGVSQTPSNKVTEKGKYVELRCDPISGHTALYWYRQSLGQGPEFLIYFQGTGAADDSGLPNDRFFAVRPEGSVSTLKIQRTERGDSAVYLCASSRGTGRYNEQFFGPGTRLTVL.

This clone was recorded once. The CDR3 is CASSAGTGGADTQYF. Here the CDR3 DNA reads TGCGCCAGCAGCGCCGGGACAGGGGGCGCCGATACGCAGTATTTT. The rearrangement joins TRBV5-1 to TRBJ2-3, with 12 bases that match TRBD1. There are 15 residues in the CDR3. The junction had 6 bases not matched to a gene; V was cut back by 4 bases and J by 6 bases. Germline assignment: CDR1 SGHRS and CDR2 YFSETQ.

This chain links TRBV7-9 with TRBJ1-1; 7 bases fit TRBD1. This CDR3 region has 14 residues. CDR1 and CDR2 from the germline V gene are SEHNR and FQNEAQ (reference sequence). With V trimmed by 5 bases and J by 5 bases, 8 bases remained unmatched. This CDR3 reads CASSHTDRATEAFF. In nucleotides, the CDR3 is TGTGCCAGCAGCCACACCGACAGGGCTACTGAAGCTTTCTTT.

The rearrangement uses TRBV7-2 and TRBJ1-2; D is undetermined. Germline CDR1 is SGHTA and CDR2 is FQGNSA. Trimming took 4 bases from V and 4 from J, leaving 13 bases between them. There are 14 residues in the CDR3. The CDR3 sequence: CASSSAGKGYGYTF. The CDR3 DNA follows: TGTGCCAGCAGCTCGGCCGGAAAGGGCTATGGCTACACCTTC.

The J gene is TRBJ1-1, the V gene TRBV18; possible D gene TRBD1, 6 bases. Per the germline V gene, CDR1 is KGHSH and CDR2 is LQKENI. The length of the CDR3 is 16 residues. Trimming cost V 5 bases and J 1 base, with 17 bases left between them. The CDR3 reads CASSSKRAGANTEAFF. The CDR3 DNA reads as TGTGCCAGCTCATCAAAAAGGGCAGGGGCGAACACTGAAGCTTTCTTT.

The chain links TRBV6-1 to TRBJ2-2; no reliable D call. CDR1 and CDR2 from the germline V gene are MNHNS and SASEGT. This CDR3 comprises 13 residues. Trimming left V 6 bases short and J 6 bases short, with 11 bases between. CDR3: CASRGPSAGELFF. Here the CDR3 DNA reads TGTGCCAGCAGGGGTCCCAGTGCCGGGGAGCTGTTTTTT.

This clone was seen more than once but under ten times. The CDR3 region has the DNA TGTGCCACCACCACTAGCGGAGGACCAGGGTCCTACAATGAGCAGTTCTTC. Its translation is CATTTSGGPGSYNEQFF. The genes are TRBV10-3 and TRBJ2-1; TRBD2 matches at 8 bases. The CDR3 has 17 amino acids. V lost 10 bases to trimming and J lost 1 base; unmatched junction nucleotides: 15. From germline, CDR1 is ENHRY and CDR2 SYGVKD.

The chain carries TRBV11-3 and TRBJ2-7; weak D call: TRBD1 (7 bases). CDR1 and CDR2 (germline): SGHNT, YENEEA. V lost 5 bases and J 2 bases, leaving 13 bases between the germline ends. This CDR3 region has 14 residues. The CDR3 sequence: CASSRGTATYEQYF. The CDR3 bases are TGTGCCAGCAGCCGGGGGACAGCGACCTACGAGCAGTACTTC.

This chain connects TRBV19 to TRBJ1-5; D might be TRBD1 (5 bases). V was trimmed by 7 bases and J by 7 bases, leaving 20 bases between them. Germline-derived CDR1 and CDR2 are LNHDA and SQIVND (reference sequence). The CDR3 length is 15 residues. In DNA form, the CDR3 reads TGTGCCAGTATGGTGAGCAGGCAGGGCCTCCAGCCCCAGCATTTT. Its translation is CASMVSRQGLQPQHF.

V usage is TRBV19 and J usage is TRBJ2-2, with 9 bases fitting TRBD2. V shed 6 bases, J shed 7 bases, and the junction held 9 bases outside the gene matches. This CDR3 region has 15 residues. Germline V gene sequence: CDR1 LNHDA, CDR2 SQIVND (reference sequence). The CDR3 region is CASSSGTSSFGELFF. The CDR3 DNA reads TGTGCCAGTAGCTCCGGGACTAGCAGTTTCGGGGAGCTGTTTTTT.